The entry that follows covers one TCR beta chain sequence. Antigen: not known. The entry originates in a study of cytomegalovirus exposure and HLA in healthy donors. TCRdb keeps only in-frame clones here, not all; method: immunoSEQ multiplex PCR. The table has 200,000 to 250,000 clones, around 86% seen once. General study points: In vitro, a few CMV-associated chains proved specific for CMV antigens.

CDR1 and CDR2 (germline): KGHSH, LQKENI. V shed 0 bases and J 4 bases; nucleotides not matched to a gene: 12. The CDR3 runs 19 residues. The sequencing sample was made of PBMCs. The V and J genes are TRBV18 and TRBJ2-1; TRBD2 matches at 10 bases. The source of this sequence is a woman between 18 and 29 years old in good health and CMV-seropositive. The CDR3 nucleotides read TGTGCCAGCTCACCACCGTTAGGACTAGCGGAGCCCTATTACAATGAGCAGTTCTTC. Translated: CASSPPLGLAEPYYNEQFF.